A single sample gave rise to the 22 T cell receptor beta chains below, sequenced in a study of early T cells in non-severe SARS-CoV-2 infection. In TCRdb, the 5' RACE reads were re-called with MiXCR into one record per CDR3 protein. This table has about 40,000 distinct CDR3 sequences, roughly 4.7% appearing once. The sample taken for sequencing was whole blood. These receptors were collected from an adult who was a healthcare worker with PCR-confirmed SARS-CoV-2 infection or an uninfected control (not recorded which).

This clonotype occurred many times. The genes are TRBV11-2 and TRBJ2-5; TRBD1 aligns across 10 bases. The germline gives CDR1 SGHAT, CDR2 FQNNGV. There are 17 residues in the CDR3. Trimming removed 1 base from V and 4 bases from J; junction bases left unmatched: 9. CDR3 coding DNA: TGTGCCAGCAGCTTAGCCCCCCCCGGACAGGGGGTAGAGACCCAGTACTTC. As protein: CASSLAPPGQGVETQYF.

This clonotype was observed many times. The J gene is TRBJ2-3, the V gene TRBV7-8, with TRBD2 matching 9 bases. After removal of 2 bases from V and 8 bases from J, the junction contained 14 bases not matched to a gene. Germline V gene data show CDR1 as SGHVS and CDR2 as FQNEAQ. The CDR3 runs to 17 residues. CDR3: CASSLLLLAGPTGTQYF. For the CDR3, the DNA is TGTGCCAGCAGCTTACTCCTGCTAGCGGGGCCGACGGGTACGCAGTATTTT.

J is TRBJ2-3 and V is TRBV4-1; 9 bases align to TRBD1. The CDR3 spans 16 residues. Trimming cost V 3 bases and J 1 base; bases outside gene matches: 5. CDR1 MGHRA and CDR2 YSYEKL come from the germline V gene. The CDR3 protein is CASSQLQGAGTDTQYF. CDR3 coding DNA: TGCGCCAGCAGCCAGTTACAGGGGGCTGGCACAGATACGCAGTATTTT.

This clonotype was seen repeatedly, ten times or more. The CDR3 region is CASRSGTDPLKAFF. As DNA, the CDR3 is TGTGCCAGCAGATCCGGGACAGACCCCCTTAAGGCTTTCTTT. The gene calls are TRBV5-6 and TRBJ1-1, with 7 bases aligning to TRBD1. From germline, CDR1 is SGHDT and CDR2 YYEEEE. This CDR3 spans 14 amino acids. The junction had 15 bases not matched to a gene; V was cut back by 5 bases and J by 11 bases.

The V gene is TRBV7-6, the J gene TRBJ1-5; 7 bases align to TRBD1. CDR1 SGHVS and CDR2 FNYEAQ come from the germline V gene. The CDR3 runs to 14 residues. V lost 5 bases to trimming and J lost 3 bases; unmatched junction nucleotides: 4. The CDR3: CASSPGTVNQPQHF. CDR3 nucleotide sequence: TGTGCCAGCAGCCCTGGGACAGTCAATCAGCCCCAGCATTTT.

This clonotype has only a few counts. This chain links TRBV3-1 with TRBJ2-3, with D perhaps given as TRBD1 or TRBD2 (5 bases each). Germline CDR1 LGHDT, CDR2 YNNKEL (reference sequence). CDR3 length equals 17 residues. The germline V and J ends were trimmed by 0 bases and 0 bases, with 13 bases remaining between them. The CDR3 nucleotides are TGTGCCAGCAGCCAAGATCTTGGGGGACCCAGCACAGATACGCAGTATTTT. It codes for CASSQDLGGPSTDTQYF.

This clonotype showed up many times. J is TRBJ2-7 and V is TRBV4-1; 11 nucleotides line up with TRBD2. The CDR3 loop spans 15 amino acids. The V segment lost 4 bases and the J segment 1 base; nucleotides outside the gene matches: 3. CDR1 is MGHRA, CDR2 YSYEKL, per germline. CDR3 nucleotides: TGCGCCAGCAGCCCCGGGACTAGCGGATCCTACGAGCAGTACTTC. It is translated as CASSPGTSGSYEQYF.

The table lists this clonotype with many counts. The rearrangement links TRBV3-1 to TRBJ1-2; D gene uncertain. The CDR3 spans 13 residues. Looked up from germline, CDR1 is LGHDT and CDR2 is YNNKEL (reference sequence). The germline V and J ends were trimmed by 0 bases and 8 bases, with 10 bases remaining between them. CDR3: CASSQEAGWGYTF. CDR3 DNA: TGTGCCAGCAGCCAAGAAGCGGGATGGGGCTACACCTTC.

The V call is TRBV4-3, the J call TRBJ2-3, with 7 bases that match TRBD2. V trimming: 0 bases; J trimming: 4 bases; junction bases outside the gene matches: 4. Per germline, CDR1 LGHNA and CDR2 YSLEER. This CDR3 comprises 15 residues. CDR3 sequence reads: CASSQDAGEPDTQYF. Here the CDR3 DNA reads TGCGCCAGCAGCCAAGATGCGGGGGAACCAGATACGCAGTATTTT.

This clonotype was picked up many times. The chain couples TRBV5-1 to TRBJ1-3; D may be TRBD1 (6 bases). Trimming removed 0 bases from V and 2 bases from J, with 9 bases in between. The CDR3 contains 15 residues. The germline V gene encodes CDR1 SGHRS and CDR2 YFSETQ. The CDR3 loop is CASSLAEGAGNTIYF. The CDR3 DNA reads TGCGCCAGCAGCTTGGCCGAGGGGGCTGGAAACACCATATATTTT.

This clonotype was seen at least ten times. The chain uses TRBV13 and TRBJ2-2, with D uncertain. V was cut by 3 bases and J by 4 bases, with 12 bases left in between. There are 15 residues in the CDR3. Germline CDR1 PRHDT, CDR2 FYEKMQ (reference sequence). The CDR3 DNA sequence: TGTGCCAGCAGCTTCTCCCCTGAAGTCACCGGGGAGCTGTTTTTT. This sequence encodes CASSFSPEVTGELFF.

This clonotype showed up just once. A read error may be the cause here, since a much bigger clone is one base away. V and J are TRBV2 and TRBJ1-1; no firm D call. There are 12 residues in the CDR3. Germline loops: CDR1 SNHLY, CDR2 FYNNEI. V dropped 1 base and J dropped 10 bases, with 10 bases sitting between them. The DNA of the CDR3 is TGTGCCAGCAGTGAAGAGCTTCTGAGAGCTTTCTTT. It encodes CASSEELLRAFF.

A few counts support this clonotype. The CDR3 reads CASSLASGAGISYNEQFF. CDR3 DNA: TGTGCCAGCAGCTTAGCTTCGGGGGCGGGCATCTCGTACAATGAGCAGTTCTTC. The chain couples TRBV7-6 to TRBJ2-1; D is perhaps TRBD1 or TRBD2 (6 bases each). CDR1 and CDR2 from the germline V gene are SGHVS and FNYEAQ. The CDR3 has 18 residues. V gave up 0 bases and J gave up 4 bases, with 19 bases separating them.

This clonotype was detected only a few times. The gene calls are TRBV19 and TRBJ1-4, with 7 bases aligning to TRBD1. Germline V lookup: CDR1 LNHDA, CDR2 SQIVND (reference sequence). With V trimmed by 6 bases and J by 6 bases, 7 bases remained unmatched. The CDR3 runs to 14 residues. As DNA, the CDR3 is TGTGCCAGTAGCCAGGGGGGTGTGGATGAAAAACTGTTTTTT. Its protein is CASSQGGVDEKLFF.

The chain joins TRBV7-3 to TRBJ2-2; 8 bases match TRBD2. The CDR3 loop spans 15 amino acids. The germline CDR1 and CDR2 sequences are SGHTA and FQGTGA. Trimming cost V 4 bases and J 4 bases; bases outside gene matches: 5. CDR3 in amino acids: CASSSAGLGTGELFF. The CDR3, as DNA: TGTGCCAGCAGCTCGGCGGGACTAGGCACCGGGGAGCTGTTTTTT.

Many counts were recorded for this clonotype. This chain uses TRBV28 with TRBJ2-7, with TRBD2 matching 10 bases. The V segment lost 6 bases and the J segment 3 bases; nucleotides outside the gene matches: 5. Germline V gene lookup returns CDR1 MDHEN and CDR2 SYDVKM. The CDR3 sequence is 14 residues long. CDR3 sequence (DNA): TGTGCCAGCAGGCGGACTAGCGGAAACTACGAGCAGTACTTC. This sequence encodes CASRRTSGNYEQYF.

This clonotype was seen ten or more times. This chain uses TRBV2 with TRBJ1-5; 7 nucleotides agree with TRBD1. V lost 9 bases to trimming and J lost 6 bases; unmatched junction nucleotides: 11. Looked up from germline, CDR1 is SNHLY and CDR2 is FYNNEI. This CDR3 has 14 residues. The CDR3 bases are TGTGCCAGTCAGGCAGGGGGAGGCAGTCAGCCCCAGCATTTT. Translation gives CASQAGGGSQPQHF.

This clonotype was seen more than once but under ten times. This rearrangement joins TRBV21-1 to TRBJ1-2; whether TRBD1, the table's D call, matches the DNA was not checked. TRBV21-1 corresponds to a pseudogene. The CDR3 runs 20 residues. The CDR3 region is CASSKPPGTAPQRGIYGYTF. DNA of the CDR3: TGTGCCAGCAGCAAACCCCCCGGGACGGCACCTCAGAGGGGTATCTATGGCTACACCTTC.

The chain has TRBV28 and TRBJ2-5, with 9 bases that match TRBD1. The CDR3 runs 13 residues. From germline, CDR1 is MDHEN and CDR2 SYDVKM. The junction had 3 bases not matched to a gene; V was cut back by 3 bases and J by 7 bases. The CDR3 bases are TGTGCCAGCAGTTTGGGACAGGGAGCGACCCAGTACTTC. Translated: CASSLGQGATQYF.

There are a few counts of this clonotype. The chain is built from TRBV5-1 and TRBJ2-7; 7 bases are a match to TRBD2. CDR1 and CDR2 (germline): SGHRS, YFSETQ. V shed 5 bases, J shed 6 bases, and the junction held 11 bases outside the gene matches. This CDR3 contains 14 residues. CDR3 region: CASRAGTSGGEQYF. The CDR3 DNA reads as TGCGCCAGCAGAGCGGGGACCTCCGGCGGCGAGCAGTACTTC.

This clonotype has ten or more counts. The rearrangement joins TRBV14 to TRBJ1-6; TRBD1 is a possible D gene (5 bases). Trimming stripped 5 bases from V and 7 bases from J, with 18 bases between. CDR1 is SGHDN and CDR2 is FVKESK in the germline V gene. CDR3 length: 16 residues. The CDR3 loop reads CASSKTIRVQNSPLHF. The CDR3 DNA reads TGTGCCAGCAGCAAGACTATCAGGGTCCAAAATTCACCCCTCCACTTT.

The sample holds many counts of this clonotype. The genes are TRBV13 and TRBJ2-1; 12 nucleotides line up with TRBD2. Germline CDR1 and CDR2: PRHDT and FYEKMQ (reference sequence). V gave up 0 bases and J gave up 6 bases; unmatched junction bases: 15. There are 20 residues in the CDR3. The CDR3: CASSLGKGISSGRAANEQFF. CDR3 nucleotide sequence: TGTGCCAGCAGCTTAGGAAAAGGGATCTCTAGCGGGAGGGCCGCCAATGAGCAGTTCTTC.